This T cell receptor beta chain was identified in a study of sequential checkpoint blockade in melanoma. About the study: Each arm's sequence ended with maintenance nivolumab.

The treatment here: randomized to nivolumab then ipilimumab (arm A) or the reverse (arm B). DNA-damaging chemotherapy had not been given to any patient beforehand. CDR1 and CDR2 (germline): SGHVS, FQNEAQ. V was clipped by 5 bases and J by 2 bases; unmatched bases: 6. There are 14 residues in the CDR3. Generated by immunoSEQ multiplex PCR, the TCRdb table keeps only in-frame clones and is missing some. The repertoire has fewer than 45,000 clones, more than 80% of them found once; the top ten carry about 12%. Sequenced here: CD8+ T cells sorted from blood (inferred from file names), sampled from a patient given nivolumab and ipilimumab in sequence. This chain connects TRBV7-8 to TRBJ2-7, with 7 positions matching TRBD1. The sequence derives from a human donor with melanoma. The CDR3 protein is CASSLFTGAYEQYF. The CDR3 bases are TGTGCCAGCAGCCTATTTACAGGGGCCTACGAGCAGTACTTC.